These 5 T cell receptor beta chains share one sample of origin, sequenced in a study of control samples from healthy donors and cancer patients. Some clones are missing from TCRdb's copy, which holds only in-frame ones; the method was immunoSEQ multiplex PCR. The table has roughly 84,000 clones, roughly 91% seen once. Sequencing used blood. These TCRs come from a man aged 50-59 years in good health.

The chain combines TRBV10-1 with TRBJ1-1; unclear D gene. The germline V gene encodes CDR1 WNHNN and CDR2 SYGVQD (reference sequence). The germline V and J ends were trimmed by 3 bases and 0 bases, with 8 bases remaining between them. The CDR3 runs to 14 residues. The CDR3 reads CASSDPEVNTEAFF. The CDR3 bases are TGCGCCAGCAGTGACCCGGAGGTGAACACTGAAGCTTTCTTT.

The chain combines TRBV10-3 with TRBJ2-3, with D unclear. The length of the CDR3 is 14 residues. Germline CDR1 and CDR2: ENHRY and SYGVKD. Trimming shortened V by 2 bases and J by 2 bases, and 8 bases separated the two germline ends. This CDR3 reads CAISEGIFTDTQYF. Written as DNA, the CDR3 is TGTGCCATCAGTGAGGGCATTTTCACAGATACGCAGTATTTT.

The CDR3 protein is CASSQGDIYGYTF. CDR3 coding DNA: TGTGCCAGCAGCCAAGGGGACATTTATGGCTACACCTTC. V is TRBV3-1 (or the pseudogene TRBV3-2) and J is TRBJ1-2, with a possible D match to TRBD1 (6 bases). Germline CDR1 is LGHDT and CDR2 is YNNKEL (reference sequence). This CDR3 contains 13 residues. Trimming pared 1 base from V and 5 bases from J, leaving 8 bases between.

The chain uses TRBV19 and TRBJ1-5; D is undetermined. The CDR3 loop spans 13 amino acids. CDR1 and CDR2 (germline): LNHDA, SQIVND (reference sequence). V shed 1 base and J shed 4 bases, with 5 bases lying between them. The CDR3 loop reads CASSIANNQPQHF. The CDR3 coding sequence is TGTGCCAGTAGTATAGCTAATAATCAGCCCCAGCATTTT. Complete variable domain (other parts from reference TRBV19 and TRBJ1-5): DGGITQSPKYLFRKEGQNVTLSCEQNLNHDAMYWYRQDPGQGLRLIYYSQIVNDFQKGDIAEGYSVSREKKESFPLTVTSAQKNPTAFYLCASSIANNQPQHFGDGTRLSIL.

The chain links TRBV20-1 to TRBJ1-1; no definite D call. The V end lost 8 bases, the J end lost 11 bases, and 18 bases lay between the germline ends. The CDR3 has 11 residues. Per germline, CDR1 DFQATT and CDR2 SNEGSKA (reference sequence). As DNA, the CDR3 is TGCAGTAGTTACCCGGGAGCCACGGCTTTCTTT. Its protein product is CSSYPGATAFF.